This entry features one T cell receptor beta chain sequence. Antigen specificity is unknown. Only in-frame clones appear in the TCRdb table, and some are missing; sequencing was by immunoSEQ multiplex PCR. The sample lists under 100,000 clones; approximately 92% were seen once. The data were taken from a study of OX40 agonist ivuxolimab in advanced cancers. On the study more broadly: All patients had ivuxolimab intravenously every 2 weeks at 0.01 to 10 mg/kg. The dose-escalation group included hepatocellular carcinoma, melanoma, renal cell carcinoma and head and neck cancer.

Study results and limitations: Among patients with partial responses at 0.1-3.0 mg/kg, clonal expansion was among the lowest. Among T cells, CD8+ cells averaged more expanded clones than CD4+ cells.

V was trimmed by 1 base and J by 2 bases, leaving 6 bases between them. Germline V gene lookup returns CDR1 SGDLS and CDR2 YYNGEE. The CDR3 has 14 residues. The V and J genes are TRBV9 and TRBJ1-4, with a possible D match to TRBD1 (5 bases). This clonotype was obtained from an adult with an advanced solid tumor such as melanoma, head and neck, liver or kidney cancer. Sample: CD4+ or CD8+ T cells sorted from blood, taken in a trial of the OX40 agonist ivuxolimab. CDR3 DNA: TGTGCCAGCAGCGTAACAGGTACTAATGAAAAACTGTTTTTT. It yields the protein CASSVTGTNEKLFF.